This TCR beta chain was recovered during a study of cytomegalovirus exposure and HLA in healthy donors. Study outcomes and limitations: Usually a TCR sequence was rare, but some public TCRs were found in many donors. TRBV6-2, TRBV6-3 and other indistinguishable V segments were excluded.

The V and J ends lost 8 bases and 6 bases respectively, with 16 bases between them. The CDR3 totals 14 residues. Looked up from germline, CDR1 is MNHEY and CDR2 is SMNVEV (reference sequence). A word on this clone: Its antigen remains unknown.

PCR amplification relied on 60 Vbeta primers (plus 13 Jbeta primers). In the original processing: In a later analysis, of 79 million or so unique beta chains, roughly 9.9 million appeared in at least two donors. Produced via immunoSEQ multiplex PCR; TCRdb's table is partial and in-frame only. V and J calls and clone size follow that table, whereas D and trimming were derived from the DNA. Among some 170,000 clones listed, 79% were seen once. This receptor was taken from a man between 40 and 49 years old in good health and CMV-seronegative. Sequencing input: PBMCs. This rearrangement joins TRBV27 to TRBJ2-2; D is unclear. CDR3 DNA: TGTGCCAGCGCTAGACTCCAAGCTGCCGGGGAGCTGTTTTTT. It translates to CASARLQAAGELFF.